A single sample is the source of the 20 T cell receptor beta chains below, sequenced in a study of T-cell reconstitution after alpha-beta-depleted transplantation in children. It was with unique molecular identifiers that the TCRbeta library was prepared. TCRdb independently ran MiXCR on the PCR reads; one entry per CDR3 protein. The data contain fewer than 550,000 distinct CDR3 sequences, about a sixth of them singletons. Sequencing was performed on PBMCs, mostly from graft donor cells, taken 360 days after TCRalphabeta/CD19-depleted stem cell transplant. The receptor set was obtained from a boy in the first two years of life who had a stem cell transplant for Wiskott-Aldrich syndrome, so the T cells may come from the graft donor.

The chain links TRBV6-5 to TRBJ1-2; D is uncertain. Germline V gene lookup returns CDR1 MNHEY and CDR2 SVGAGI. The V and J ends lost 1 base and 4 bases respectively, with 13 bases between them. The CDR3 sequence is 15 residues long. CDR3: CASSYFPDPAYGYTF. As DNA, the CDR3 is TGTGCCAGCAGTTACTTCCCCGATCCAGCCTATGGCTACACCTTC.

This clonotype was detected only a few times. The chain uses TRBV5-1 and TRBJ2-5; D is unresolved. With 0 bases removed from V and 5 bases from J, the gap between germline ends came to 11 bases. Germline-derived CDR1 and CDR2 are SGHRS and YFSETQ. The CDR3 sequence is 14 residues long. The CDR3 reads CASSLAYDLETQYF. The CDR3 nucleotides are TGCGCCAGCAGCTTGGCCTACGACTTGGAGACCCAGTACTTC.

This clonotype has more than one count but fewer than ten. The V gene is TRBV7-2, the J gene TRBJ2-3; TRBD2 matches 10 bases. Germline loops: CDR1 SGHTA, CDR2 FQGNSA. The CDR3 length is 17 residues. Trimming removed 4 bases from V and 2 bases from J; junction bases left unmatched: 9. The CDR3 sequence is CASSSSRTSGNTDTQYF. The CDR3 nucleotides are TGTGCCAGCAGCTCTTCCAGGACTAGCGGCAACACAGATACGCAGTATTTT.

This chain connects TRBV12-3 or TRBV12-4 to TRBJ2-2; the match to TRBD2 covers 12 bases. V lost 6 bases, J lost 5 bases, and 10 bases stayed unmatched. This CDR3 contains 17 residues. The CDR3 is CASSLRVTSGRTGELFF. The CDR3 coding sequence is TGTGCCAGCAGCCTCAGGGTGACTAGCGGGAGAACCGGGGAGCTGTTTTTT.

The chain combines TRBV19 with TRBJ2-2; D is possibly TRBD2 (6 bases). CDR3 size: 14 residues. V was cut by 1 base and J by 6 bases, with 9 bases left in between. CDR1 and CDR2 from the germline V gene are LNHDA and SQIVND (reference sequence). The CDR3, as DNA: TGTGCCAGTAGTATAGCGGGAGACGCCGGGGAGCTGTTTTTT. Translated, it gives CASSIAGDAGELFF.

The V gene is TRBV10-3, the J gene TRBJ2-6, with no clear D. The CDR3 covers 14 residues. Trimming left V 7 bases short and J 0 bases short, with 7 bases between. The germline V gene has CDR1 ENHRY and CDR2 SYGVKD. CDR3 DNA sequence: TGTGCCATCACCGAATTCTCTGGGGCCAACGTCCTGACTTTC. Protein product: CAITEFSGANVLTF.

J is TRBJ2-7 and V is TRBV10-2, with D uncertain. The CDR3 consists of 11 residues. CDR1 is WSHSY, CDR2 SAAADI, per germline. V was clipped by 2 bases and J by 11 bases, with 10 bases between them. The CDR3 spells CASSEGNAEYF. Here the CDR3 DNA reads TGCGCCAGCAGTGAGGGCAATGCGGAGTACTTC.

This clonotype was counted between two and nine times. This chain links TRBV6-5 with TRBJ1-5, with 9 bases identical to TRBD1. Germline CDR1 and CDR2: MNHEY and SVGAGI. This CDR3 comprises 14 residues. Unmatched junction bases numbered 6, after V lost 5 bases and J lost 7 bases. In DNA form, the CDR3 reads TGTGCCAGCAGTCTACAGGGGGCAGAGCAGCCCCAGCATTTT. It encodes CASSLQGAEQPQHF.

There are many counts of this clonotype. This chain connects TRBV12-3 or TRBV12-4 to TRBJ2-7; possibly TRBD2 for D (5 bases). CDR3 size: 13 residues. The V end lost 6 bases, the J end lost 6 bases, and 15 bases lay between the germline ends. CDR3 nucleotides: TGTGCCAGCAGACTAGGACCGACGCGCGAGCAGTACTTC. Amino acids: CASRLGPTREQYF.

This clonotype was counted many times. The chain is built from TRBV27 and TRBJ2-1, with D unresolved. V gave up 3 bases and J gave up 4 bases, with 1 base separating them. The CDR3 length is 11 residues. The V gene's germline CDR1 is MNHEY and CDR2 SMNVEV (reference sequence). This chain's CDR3 is CASSLYNEQFF. CDR3 bases: TGTGCCAGCAGTTTGTACAATGAGCAGTTCTTC.

This clonotype was detected many times. The chain combines TRBV4-1 with TRBJ2-1, with 8 nucleotides matching TRBD2. CDR3 size: 13 residues. Germline assignment: CDR1 MGHRA and CDR2 YSYEKL. Trimming took 1 base from V and 10 from J; bases not matched to a gene: 3. The CDR3 here is CASSQAGGREQFF. Here the CDR3 DNA reads TGCGCCAGCAGCCAAGCGGGGGGGCGGGAGCAGTTCTTC.

This clonotype was found a few times. The CDR3 here is CASTRSGGQTQYF. The CDR3 coding sequence is TGTGCCAGCACCCGCTCAGGGGGACAGACCCAGTACTTC. This sequence joins TRBV11-2 and TRBJ2-5, with TRBD1 identical over 7 bases. Germline loops: CDR1 SGHAT, CDR2 FQNNGV. The CDR3 spans 13 residues. With 7 bases clipped from V and 6 bases from J, the junction kept 8 bases outside the gene matches.

The gene calls are TRBV6-2 or TRBV6-3 and TRBJ2-5, with 8 bases aligning to TRBD2. The germline gives CDR1 MNHEY, CDR2 SVGEGT. J lost 5 bases, V lost 2 bases, and 7 bases had no gene match. CDR3 length equals 15 residues. The CDR3 spells CASSYRRGDRETQYF. CDR3 DNA: TGTGCCAGCAGTTACCGGCGGGGGGACCGGGAGACCCAGTACTTC.

This clonotype was counted between two and nine times. V is TRBV7-7 and J is TRBJ2-7; TRBD1 agrees at 7 bases. CDR3 size: 13 residues. The germline V gene has CDR1 SSHAT and CDR2 FNYEAQ (reference sequence). The J segment lost 7 bases and the V segment lost 4 bases, leaving 7 bases of the junction unmatched. The DNA of the CDR3 is TGTGCCAGCAGCTACCGACAGGGATGGGAGCAGTACTTC. It yields the protein CASSYRQGWEQYF.

The chain links TRBV4-3 to TRBJ2-2; perhaps TRBD2 as D (6 bases). Per germline, CDR1 LGHNA and CDR2 YSLEER. CDR3 length: 17 amino acids. V gave up 0 bases and J gave up 7 bases, with 18 bases separating them. The CDR3 region has the DNA TGCGCCAGCAGCCAAGATGTTGTGACTAGTCGTATCGGGGAGCTGTTTTTT. Its translation: CASSQDVVTSRIGELFF.

V and J are TRBV21-1 and TRBJ1-6; TRBD1 is taken as the D call from the table, unchecked against the DNA. TRBV21-1 is marked as a pseudogene. The CDR3 is 17 amino acids. The CDR3 region is CASSNRRGRTNSAPLHF. CDR3 DNA sequence: TGTGCCAGCAGCAATAGGAGGGGGCGAACAAATTCGGCACCCCTCCACTTT.

This clonotype was detected many times. The V call is TRBV4-3, the J call TRBJ2-3, with D uncertain. From germline, CDR1 is LGHNA and CDR2 YSLEER. Deletions cut 0 bases from V and 3 bases from J, with 7 bases between. The CDR3 spans 14 residues. The CDR3 is CASSQDPTTDTQYF. The CDR3 nucleotides read TGCGCCAGCAGCCAAGATCCAACTACAGATACGCAGTATTTT.

This clonotype was counted many times. The chain employs TRBV3-1 and TRBJ2-5; the D is unclear. The ends were cut back, 4 bases at V and 2 bases at J, with 11 bases in the middle. CDR1 LGHDT and CDR2 YNNKEL come from the germline V gene (reference sequence). The CDR3 runs 14 residues. The CDR3 region has the DNA TGTGCCAGCAGCCTACCTACTAAACAAGAGACCCAGTACTTC. Translating gives CASSLPTKQETQYF.

This clonotype was seen more than once but under ten times. V gene TRBV12-3 or TRBV12-4 combines with J gene TRBJ2-3; 9 bases align to TRBD1. The CDR3 sequence is 16 residues long. Trimming at V came to 1 base and at J to 10 bases, leaving 12 bases not matched to a gene. The chain's CDR3 is CASSLGTGAPFVAQYF. The DNA of the CDR3 is TGTGCCAGCAGTTTAGGGACAGGGGCGCCGTTCGTGGCGCAGTATTTT.

This clonotype has a handful of counts. V is TRBV7-2 and J is TRBJ2-5; D may correspond to TRBD1 or TRBD2 (6 bases each). The CDR3 covers 14 residues. Trimming removed 0 bases at V and 7 bases at J, with 12 bases between. CDR1 SGHTA and CDR2 FQGNSA come from the germline V gene. In DNA, the CDR3 is TGTGCCAGCAGCTTAGCGCTGAGGGGGGCGACCCAGTACTTC. This codes for CASSLALRGATQYF.